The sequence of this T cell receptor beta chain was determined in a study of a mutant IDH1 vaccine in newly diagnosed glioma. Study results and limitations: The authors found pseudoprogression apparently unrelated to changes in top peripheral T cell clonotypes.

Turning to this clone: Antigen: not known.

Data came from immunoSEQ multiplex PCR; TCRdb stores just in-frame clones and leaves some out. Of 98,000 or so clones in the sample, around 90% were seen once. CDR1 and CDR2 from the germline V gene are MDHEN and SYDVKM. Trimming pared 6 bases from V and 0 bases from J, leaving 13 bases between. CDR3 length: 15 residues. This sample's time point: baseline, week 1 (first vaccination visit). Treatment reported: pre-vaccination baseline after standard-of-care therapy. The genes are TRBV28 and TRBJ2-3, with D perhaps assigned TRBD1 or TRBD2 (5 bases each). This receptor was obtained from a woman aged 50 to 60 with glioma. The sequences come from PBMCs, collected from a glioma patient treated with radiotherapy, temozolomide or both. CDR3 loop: CASSNGWGSTDTQYF. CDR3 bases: TGTGCCAGCAGCAACGGTTGGGGGAGCACAGATACGCAGTATTTT.